A single sample gave rise to the 13 T cell receptor beta chains below, sequenced in a study of glioma-infiltrating T cells after dendritic cell vaccination. Sequencing used immunoSEQ multiplex PCR; TCRdb keeps in-frame clones, though not all of them. The table has around 96,000 clones, 79% seen once; the top ten hold almost 6%. The sequenced sample was blood, obtained before dendritic cell vaccination. The receptors shown here come from a human donor with glioblastoma.

V gene TRBV28 combines with J gene TRBJ1-2; D is ambiguous. The germline gives CDR1 MDHEN, CDR2 SYDVKM. The CDR3 runs to 10 residues. The V and J ends lost 11 bases and 2 bases respectively, with 6 bases between them. CDR3 sequence: CASGNYGYTF. The CDR3 DNA follows: TGTGCCTCGGGGAACTATGGCTACACCTTC.

This clone has only a few counts. This chain uses TRBV14 with TRBJ2-3; D possibly corresponds to TRBD1 (6 bases). CDR3 length equals 13 residues. Germline CDR1 SGHDN, CDR2 FVKESK. V lost 4 bases, J lost 9 bases, and 14 bases lay in between. DNA of the CDR3: TGTGCCAGCAGCCGCCAGGGGACCGCCACGCAGTATTTT. Encoded protein: CASSRQGTATQYF.

This clone has just a few counts. The genes are TRBV30 and TRBJ1-5, with 7 bases that match TRBD1. CDR1 is GTSNPN and CDR2 is SVGIG in the germline V gene (reference sequence). The CDR3 contains 13 residues. Trimming removed 3 bases from V and 4 bases from J; junction bases left unmatched: 3. CDR3 DNA: TGTGCCTGGAGCATGACAGGGAATCAGCCCCAGCATTTT. It yields the protein CAWSMTGNQPQHF.

The CDR3 reads CASSRNLAGGADTQYF. CDR3 nucleotide sequence: TGTGCCAGCAGCAGAAACTTAGCGGGGGGGGCAGATACGCAGTATTTT. J is TRBJ2-3 and V is TRBV5-4; 11 bases line up with TRBD2. CDR3 length equals 16 residues. Germline CDR1 and CDR2: SGHNT and YYREEE (reference sequence). J was trimmed by 4 bases and V by 4 bases; bases with no gene match: 8.

A single count supports this clone. This sequence joins TRBV27 and TRBJ1-1; TRBD1 is a possible D gene (5 bases). The CDR3 is 13 residues long. Germline V gene lookup returns CDR1 MNHEY and CDR2 SMNVEV (reference sequence). V was cut by 6 bases and J by 6 bases, with 14 bases left in between. The CDR3 nucleotides are TGTGCCAGCAGCCGAATAGGGGTTCCTGAAGCTTTCTTT. It is translated as CASSRIGVPEAFF.

The chain couples TRBV19 to TRBJ1-2; 8 positions agree with TRBD1. Germline CDR1 reads LNHDA; CDR2 reads SQIVND (reference sequence). The ends lost 2 bases at V and 3 bases at J; junction bases unmatched: 2. The CDR3 is 14 residues long. CDR3 sequence: CASSIQTGDYGYTF. CDR3 bases: TGTGCCAGTAGTATACAGACAGGGGACTATGGCTACACCTTC.

The gene calls are TRBV4-1 and TRBJ2-1, with D maybe TRBD2 (5 bases). The CDR3 spans 15 residues. The germline V gene encodes CDR1 MGHRA and CDR2 YSYEKL. V shed 0 bases and J shed 7 bases, with 13 bases lying between them. CDR3 bases: TGCGCCAGCAGCCAAGAACTAGTTATAAGAAATGAGCAGTTCTTC. Translated, it gives CASSQELVIRNEQFF.

CDR3 in amino acids: CASTTDNTEAFF. CDR3 nucleotide sequence: TGTGCCAGCACCACAGACAACACTGAAGCTTTCTTT. The V call is TRBV2, the J call TRBJ1-1; D gene unclear. This CDR3 is built from 12 residues. V was shortened by 7 bases and J by 2 bases, with 8 bases between the two germline ends. Germline-derived CDR1 and CDR2 are SNHLY and FYNNEI. The full variable domain, with the rest looked up from reference TRBV2 and TRBJ1-1, is EPEVTQTPSHQVTQMGQEVILRCVPISNHLYFYWYRQILGQKVEFLVSFYNNEISEKSEIFDDQFSVERPDGSNFTLKIRSTKLEDSAMYFCASTTDNTEAFFGQGTRLTVV.

The chain recombines TRBV4-1 with TRBJ2-6; 8 bases map to TRBD1. V lost 1 base, J lost 1 base, and 9 bases stayed unmatched. Germline V lookup: CDR1 MGHRA, CDR2 YSYEKL. This CDR3 contains 19 residues. CDR3 DNA sequence: TGCGCCAGCAGCCAAGTAGGGGCAGGGGGCTTATCTGGGGCCAACGTCCTGACTTTC. It specifies CASSQVGAGGLSGANVLTF.

The chain combines TRBV7-3 with TRBJ1-1; tentatively, D is TRBD1 (5 bases). V dropped 5 bases and J dropped 4 bases, with 14 bases sitting between them. CDR1 is SGHTA and CDR2 is FQGTGA in the germline V gene. CDR3 length: 14 amino acids. The CDR3 region is CASSPGGMSTEAFF. CDR3 bases: TGTGCCAGCAGCCCGGGGGGAATGAGCACTGAAGCTTTCTTT.

The CDR3 sequence: CASSLMAGELTDTQYF. The CDR3 region has the DNA TGTGCCAGCAGCTTGATGGCGGGAGAGCTCACAGATACGCAGTATTTT. The chain uses TRBV5-4 and TRBJ2-3, with 7 bases matching TRBD2. CDR1 is SGHNT, CDR2 YYREEE, per germline (reference sequence). The CDR3 covers 16 residues. V gave up 1 base and J gave up 2 bases; unmatched junction bases: 7.

This sequence joins TRBV6-5 and TRBJ2-2; 7 bases fit TRBD2. Trimming at V came to 5 bases and at J to 4 bases, leaving 4 bases not matched to a gene. Germline loops: CDR1 MNHEY, CDR2 SVGAGI. The CDR3 is 14 residues long. The CDR3 spells CASSRDYLTGELFF. CDR3 DNA sequence: TGTGCCAGCAGTCGGGACTACCTCACCGGGGAGCTGTTTTTT.

This chain joins TRBV7-8 and TRBJ2-7, with 7 bases that match TRBD1. J gave up 1 base and V 3 bases, and 6 bases lay outside the gene matches. The CDR3 is 15 residues long. Germline CDR1 SGHVS, CDR2 FQNEAQ. The CDR3 loop reads CASSFRQGISYEQYF. The CDR3 DNA is TGTGCCAGCAGCTTCCGACAGGGTATTTCCTACGAGCAGTACTTC.